The entry below describes one T cell receptor (beta chain). This specimen includes other DNA sequences encoding the same CDR3. The data derive from a study of blood T cell repertoires in COVID-19. About the research overall: PBMCs, B-cell-depleted T cells, or T cells were the source of the cDNA or gDNA that made up the material.

Profiled with immunoSEQ multiplex PCR; TCRdb holds only in-frame clones, not every one. The sample has over 200,000 clones, more than 65% seen once. V was pared by 1 base and J by 0 bases, with 6 bases between. Looked up from germline, CDR1 is SEHNR and CDR2 is FQNEAQ (reference sequence). The CDR3 sequence is 15 residues long. V and J are TRBV7-9 and TRBJ2-2; D not resolved. This receptor was identified in a man aged 50 to 60 with active or convalescent COVID-19. Sequencing used peripheral blood. As DNA, the CDR3 is TGTGCCAGCAGCTTAGGGGCAGCGAACACCGGGGAGCTGTTTTTT. Translation: CASSLGAANTGELFF.